This T cell receptor (beta chain) was found in a study of blood T cell repertoires in COVID-19. This clone was counted only a few times. Using immunoSEQ multiplex PCR, the repertoire was profiled, and TCRdb retains in-frame clones only, with some absent. The sample carries 15,000 to 16,000 clones, around three quarters recorded once. This CDR3 spans 17 amino acids. With V trimmed by 3 bases and J by 3 bases, 12 bases remained unmatched. Germline loops: CDR1 SGHTA, CDR2 FQGNSA. The genes are TRBV7-2 and TRBJ2-7; 9 positions agree with TRBD2. Material for sequencing was peripheral blood. The TCR was taken from an older man with active or convalescent COVID-19. The CDR3 DNA sequence: TGTGCCAGCAGCTTCCAAAGAGCGCTAGCGGGGTACTACGAGCAGTACTTC. It codes for CASSFQRALAGYYEQYF.